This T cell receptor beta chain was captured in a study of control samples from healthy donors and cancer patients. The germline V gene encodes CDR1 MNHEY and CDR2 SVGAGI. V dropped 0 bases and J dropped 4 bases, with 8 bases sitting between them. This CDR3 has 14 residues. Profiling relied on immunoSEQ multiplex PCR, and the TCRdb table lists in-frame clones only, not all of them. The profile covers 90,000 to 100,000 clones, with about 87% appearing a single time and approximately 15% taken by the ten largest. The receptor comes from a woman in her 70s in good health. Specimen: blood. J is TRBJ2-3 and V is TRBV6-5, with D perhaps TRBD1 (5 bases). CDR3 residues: CASSYSMGPDTQYF. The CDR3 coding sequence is TGTGCCAGCAGTTACTCGATGGGGCCAGATACGCAGTATTTT.